This paragraph covers one T cell receptor beta chain sequence. This CDR3 is built from 15 residues. From germline, CDR1 is LNHNV and CDR2 YYDKDF (reference sequence). The ends lost 4 bases at V and 6 bases at J; junction bases unmatched: 7. The record originates from a study of CD8 T cells in ankylosing spondylitis. TCRdb used MiXCR to reprocess the 5' RACE reads, holding one entry per CDR3 protein. The table has around 210,000 distinct CDR3 sequences, around 8% seen once. This receptor was obtained from a female donor with ankylosing spondylitis or in good health (not recorded which). The chain uses TRBV15 and TRBJ1-5, with 9 bases aligning to TRBD1. Sequencing was done on a sample of blood, either unsorted or a sorted T cell fraction (not recorded which). For the CDR3, the DNA is TGTGCCACCAGCAATGGGGGGACAGGGACTCAGCCCCAGCATTTT. It yields the protein CATSNGGTGTQPQHF. The entire variable domain, with the rest obtained from reference TRBV15 and TRBJ1-5, is as follows: DAMVIQNPRYQVTQFGKPVTLSCSQTLNHNVMYWYQQKSSQAPKLLFHYYDKDFNNEADTPDNFQSRRPNTSFCFLDIRSPGLGDTAMYLCATSNGGTGTQPQHFGDGTRLSIL.